Described below is a single T cell receptor beta chain sequence and its context. The antigen remains unidentified. It was across several immunoSEQ plates that each subset's genomic DNA was evenly split. The method was immunoSEQ multiplex PCR; TCRdb's version includes in-frame clones alone and lacks a portion of them. The repertoire includes some 200,000 clones, about 93% of them detected once, and 0.067% sits in the top ten. These data belong to a study of shared clonotypes between healthy human individuals. Overall study results and limits: Clonotypes shared by all four sorted-subset donors had higher generation probabilities than non-shared clonotypes. What rarefaction showed was incomplete sorted-subset sequencing despite large depth. The authors sampled blood alone, and tissue repertoires likely differ.

This receptor was identified in a woman in her 30s in good health. Sequenced sample: naive CD4+ T cells sorted from blood. Sample subset: CD45RA+ positively selected.

The CDR3 region has the DNA TGTGCCAGCAGTTCCGGACAGGGCCTCAGAGGCTACACCTTC. It specifies CASSSGQGLRGYTF. J is TRBJ1-2 and V is TRBV28; 8 bases align to TRBD1. This CDR3 comprises 14 residues. Per the germline V gene, CDR1 is MDHEN and CDR2 is SYDVKM. The V segment lost 4 bases and the J segment 8 bases; nucleotides outside the gene matches: 9.